This T cell receptor beta chain was found in a study of blood T cell repertoires in COVID-19. At the level of the study: The United States, Italy and Spain were the sources of the acute and convalescent COVID-19 samples. The analysed material was cDNA or gDNA that came from T cells, B-cell-depleted T cells, or PBMCs.

V lost 6 bases and J lost 4, with 4 bases in between. The germline gives CDR1 LNHDA, CDR2 SQIVND (reference sequence). This CDR3 region has 11 residues. Original processing methods: Reference gene primer amplification yielded estimated nucleated cell counts. Clones were read by immunoSEQ multiplex PCR, and TCRdb kept only the in-frame ones, dropping some. That table gives V, J and clone size, and the DNA gave D and trimming. The repertoire holds 60,000 to 70,000 clones, with 75% to 85% as singletons. This rearrangement joins TRBV19 to TRBJ2-1; unclear D gene. The material sequenced was peripheral blood. The receptor was derived from a man between 45 and 60 years old with acute or convalescent COVID-19. This CDR3 reads CASRQYNEQFF. The CDR3 DNA reads TGTGCCAGTAGACAGTACAATGAGCAGTTCTTC. The full variable domain, rest sourced from reference TRBV19 and TRBJ2-1, is DGGITQSPKYLFRKEGQNVTLSCEQNLNHDAMYWYRQDPGQGLRLIYYSQIVNDFQKGDIAEGYSVSREKKESFPLTVTSAQKNPTAFYLCASRQYNEQFFGPGTRLTVL.